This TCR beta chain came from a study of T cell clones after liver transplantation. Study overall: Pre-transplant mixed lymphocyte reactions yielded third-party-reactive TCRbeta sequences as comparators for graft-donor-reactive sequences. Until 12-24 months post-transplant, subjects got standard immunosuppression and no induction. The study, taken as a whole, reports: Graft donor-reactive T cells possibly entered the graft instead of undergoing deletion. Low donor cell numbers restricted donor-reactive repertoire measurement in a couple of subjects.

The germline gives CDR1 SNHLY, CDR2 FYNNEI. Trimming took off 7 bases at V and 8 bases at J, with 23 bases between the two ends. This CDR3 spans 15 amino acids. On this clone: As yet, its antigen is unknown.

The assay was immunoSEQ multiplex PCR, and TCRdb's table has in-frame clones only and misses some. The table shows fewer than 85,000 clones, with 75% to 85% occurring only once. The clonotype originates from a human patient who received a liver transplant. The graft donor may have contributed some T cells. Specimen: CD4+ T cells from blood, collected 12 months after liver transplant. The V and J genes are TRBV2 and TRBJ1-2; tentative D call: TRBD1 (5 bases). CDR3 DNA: TGTGCCAGCACCCCCGCGGGGACGCCCAAAGTGGGCTACACCTTC. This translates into CASTPAGTPKVGYTF.